What follows are 8 T cell receptor beta chains derived from one specimen sequenced in a study of PD-1 blockade in classical Hodgkin lymphoma. Relapses following autologous stem cell transplantation were seen in all patients, with brentuximab vedotin exposure varying. Assay used: immunoSEQ multiplex PCR; TCRdb lists only in-frame clones, some missing. The sample lists roughly 20,000 clones, approximately 84% occurring once. Sequenced material: peripheral blood mononuclear cells (PBMCs), taken at baseline. All receptors derive from a human donor with classical Hodgkin lymphoma.

CDR3 loop: CASYVRYSNQPQHF. For the CDR3, the DNA is TGTGCCAGCTATGTTAGGTATAGCAATCAGCCCCAGCATTTT. The chain recombines TRBV21-1 with TRBJ1-5. TRBV21-1 is a known pseudogene. This CDR3 has 14 residues.

The V gene is TRBV5-4, the J gene TRBJ1-3; perhaps TRBD1 as D (6 bases). The CDR3 extends over 16 amino acids. V lost 4 bases, J lost 2 bases, and 16 bases lay in between. Per germline, CDR1 SGHNT and CDR2 YYREEE (reference sequence). The CDR3 reads CASSRPTGLTGNTIYF. CDR3 nucleotides: TGTGCCAGCAGCCGACCGACAGGTTTAACTGGAAACACCATATATTTT.

As concerns this clone: The sample holds other DNA sequences that translate to the same CDR3. V and J are TRBV29-1 and TRBJ1-1; unclear D gene. Germline-derived CDR1 and CDR2 are SQVTM and ANQGSEA. Trimming removed 2 bases at V and 6 bases at J, with 10 bases between. The CDR3 contains 12 residues. CDR3 in amino acids: CSVELRLAEAFF. Written as DNA, the CDR3 is TGCAGCGTTGAATTGCGGCTCGCTGAAGCTTTCTTT.

The gene calls are TRBV9 and TRBJ2-2; TRBD1 aligns across 9 bases. This CDR3 region has 16 residues. The germline CDR1 and CDR2 sequences are SGDLS and YYNGEE. The V gene end was trimmed by 1 base and the J gene end by 1 base; junction bases not matched to a gene: 2. The CDR3 spells CASSVSGQGNTGELFF. The CDR3 region has the DNA TGTGCCAGCAGCGTATCGGGACAGGGGAACACCGGGGAGCTGTTTTTT.

The chain employs TRBV7-9 and TRBJ1-4; weak D call: TRBD1 (5 bases). CDR3 length: 16 residues. Germline CDR1 is SEHNR and CDR2 is FQNEAQ (reference sequence). The V gene lost 1 base and the J gene lost 7 bases, with 16 bases spanning the gap. In DNA form, the CDR3 reads TGTGCCAGCAGCTTAGGGGCAGGACATGACACTGAAAAACTGTTTTTT. As protein: CASSLGAGHDTEKLFF.

CDR3 amino acids: CASSLTPTSGGLTGELFF. The CDR3 coding sequence is TGTGCCAGCAGCTTAACGCCGACTAGCGGGGGGTTGACCGGGGAGCTGTTTTTT. The J gene is TRBJ2-2, the V gene TRBV7-3; 13 bases match TRBD2. The CDR3 runs to 18 residues. With 0 bases clipped from V and 5 bases from J, the junction kept 6 bases outside the gene matches. In germline, CDR1 is SGHTA, CDR2 FQGTGA.

The chain has TRBV25-1 and TRBJ2-3, with 10 bases matching TRBD2. The ends lost 7 bases at V and 6 bases at J; junction bases unmatched: 4. The CDR3 has 13 residues. The germline V gene has CDR1 MGHDK and CDR2 SYGVNS. The CDR3 reads CASTKAGGDTQYF. The CDR3 DNA reads as TGTGCCAGCACAAAAGCGGGGGGGGATACGCAGTATTTT.

This chain joins TRBV5-1 and TRBJ1-2; the match to TRBD1 covers 7 bases. From germline, CDR1 is SGHRS and CDR2 YFSETQ. V shed 6 bases and J 4 bases; nucleotides not matched to a gene: 9. The CDR3 runs to 14 residues. The CDR3 protein is CASTDYRGGYGYTF. CDR3 nucleotide sequence: TGCGCCAGCACTGATTACAGGGGTGGCTATGGCTACACCTTC.